This entry features one T cell receptor beta chain sequence. These data originate in a study of identical twins. The length of the CDR3 is 14 residues. The germline gives CDR1 SGHNT, CDR2 YENEEA. V was cut by 9 bases and J by 3 bases, with 14 bases left in between. Template switching added a universal primer binding site, and final cDNA carried unique molecular identifiers. Each CDR3 protein gets one entry after TCRdb re-called the 5' RACE reads with MiXCR. The sample has 250,000 to 350,000 distinct CDR3 sequences; just under 9.5% are singletons. These sequences were also reported in another study, on yellow fever vaccine responses in identical twins.

The source material was CD8+ T cells sorted from blood. The clonotype was recovered from a woman between 18 and 30 years old in good health. J is TRBJ2-2 and V is TRBV11-3, with unresolved D. The CDR3 sequence: CASKHRSDTGELFF. The CDR3 DNA is TGTGCCAGTAAACACCGGAGTGACACCGGGGAGCTGTTTTTT.